This entry lists 22 T cell receptor beta chains sequenced from one sample in a study of T cells in narcolepsy. The table came from immunoSEQ multiplex PCR; TCRdb's copy has only in-frame clones and leaves some out. The sample yields approximately 35,000 clones, 87% seen once. The sample consisted of CD45RA- memory CD4+ T cells from PBMCs. The receptors come from a human donor with narcolepsy.

This clone was counted once. DNA for the CDR3: TGTGCCAGCAGGCCACAGGGGGCAGCGAGGGAAAAACTGTTTTTT. Residues: CASRPQGAAREKLFF. The chain uses TRBV28 and TRBJ1-4; 9 bases are shared with TRBD1. The CDR3 has 15 amino acids. The ends lost 6 bases at V and 8 bases at J; junction bases unmatched: 10. Germline CDR1 is MDHEN and CDR2 is SYDVKM.

The chain couples TRBV12-2 to TRBJ2-7; the table gives TRBD2 as D, unverified against the DNA. TRBV12-2 is annotated as a pseudogene. The CDR3 has 13 amino acids. The CDR3 sequence is CASRLKGGPEQYF. The CDR3 DNA is TGTGCAAGTCGCTTGAAGGGAGGGCCCGAGCAGTACTTC.

This clone was seen only once. The chain couples TRBV5-5 to TRBJ1-5, with a weak D call TRBD1 (5 bases). Germline V gene lookup returns CDR1 SGHKS and CDR2 YYEKEE (reference sequence). The CDR3 spans 15 residues. The ends were cut back, 4 bases at V and 0 bases at J, with 11 bases in the middle. CDR3 in amino acids: CASSPRTNSNQPQHF. The CDR3 DNA follows: TGTGCCAGCAGCCCACGGACAAATAGCAATCAGCCCCAGCATTTT.

V is TRBV7-9 and J is TRBJ1-2, with D perhaps TRBD1 (5 bases). Germline assignment: CDR1 SEHNR and CDR2 FQNEAQ (reference sequence). The CDR3 totals 14 residues. The ends were cut back, 5 bases at V and 1 base at J, with 11 bases in the middle. This CDR3 reads CASSLTVVNYGYTF. In DNA, the CDR3 is TGTGCCAGCAGCCTGACAGTGGTTAACTATGGCTACACCTTC.

This rearrangement joins TRBV5-4 to TRBJ2-1; TRBD2 matches 8 bases. The CDR3 totals 15 residues. Germline assignment: CDR1 SGHNT and CDR2 YYREEE (reference sequence). J was trimmed by 5 bases and V by 0 bases; bases with no gene match: 4. Written as DNA, the CDR3 is TGTGCCAGCAGCTTGGGGCGGGGGGTAAACAATGAGCAGTTCTTC. This codes for CASSLGRGVNNEQFF.

V usage is TRBV7-2 and J usage is TRBJ2-7; D may be TRBD1 (6 bases). Germline V gene lookup returns CDR1 SGHTA and CDR2 FQGNSA. The CDR3 is made up of 13 amino acids. The germline V and J ends were trimmed by 5 bases and 7 bases, with 15 bases remaining between them. CDR3 amino acids: CASSRVRGREQYF. CDR3 DNA sequence: TGTGCCAGCAGCAGAGTCAGGGGTAGGGAGCAGTACTTC.

This chain uses TRBV28 with TRBJ1-3; tentatively, D is TRBD1 (5 bases). The CDR3 is 16 residues long. Germline V gives CDR1 MDHEN, CDR2 SYDVKM. Trimming took 5 bases from V and 0 from J, leaving 14 bases between them. In DNA form, the CDR3 reads TGTGCCAGCAGTCCCCAAGACAGCCGCTCTGGAAACACCATATATTTT. It translates to CASSPQDSRSGNTIYF.

The chain recombines TRBV11-1 with TRBJ2-3, with 9 bases fitting TRBD1. In germline, CDR1 is SGHAT, CDR2 FQDESV (reference sequence). The CDR3 spans 15 residues. V dropped 7 bases and J dropped 4; count of bases not matched to a gene: 9. CDR3 residues: CASNFQDRGPDTQYF. Here the CDR3 DNA reads TGTGCCAGCAATTTTCAGGACAGGGGACCAGATACGCAGTATTTT.

The V call is TRBV4-3, the J call TRBJ2-5, with 12 positions matching TRBD2. V lost 3 bases and J lost 7; bases outside the gene matches: 9. The CDR3 consists of 16 residues. In germline, CDR1 is LGHNA, CDR2 YSLEER. CDR3 sequence: CASSHLSSGGAGTQYF. DNA for the CDR3: TGCGCCAGCAGCCACCTTTCTAGCGGGGGGGCGGGGACCCAGTACTTC.

The V call is TRBV12-5, the J call TRBJ1-6; 9 bases are shared with TRBD1. This CDR3 contains 20 residues. Trimming cost V 0 bases and J 6 bases; bases outside gene matches: 15. Germline CDR1 is LGHNT and CDR2 is FRNRAP. CDR3 loop: CASGLVPGTGLGGPNSPLHF. CDR3 DNA sequence: TGTGCTAGTGGTTTGGTACCTGGGACAGGGTTAGGAGGACCTAATTCACCCCTCCACTTT.

The chain uses TRBV5-4 and TRBJ1-2, with D uncertain. The CDR3 is made up of 13 amino acids. From germline, CDR1 is SGHNT and CDR2 YYREEE (reference sequence). V lost 3 bases to trimming and J lost 8 bases, with 14 bases between them. The CDR3 loop is CASSSRISGGYTF. As DNA, the CDR3 is TGTGCCAGCAGCTCCCGGATCTCGGGCGGCTACACCTTC. Using reference TRBV5-4 and TRBJ1-2 for the parts outside the CDR3, the full variable domain is ETGVTQSPTHLIKTRGQQVTLRCSSQSGHNTVSWYQQALGQGPQFIFQYYREEENGRGNFPPRFSGLQFPNYSSELNVNALELDDSALYLCASSSRISGGYTFGSGTRLTVV.

The rearrangement joins TRBV11-3 to TRBJ2-2; the D call may be TRBD1 or TRBD2 (5 bases each). Germline CDR1 and CDR2: SGHNT and YENEEA. The CDR3 consists of 15 residues. Trimming removed 4 bases at V and 6 bases at J, with 15 bases between. CDR3 DNA: TGTGCCAGCAGCTCCAAGAGGGGTCGGGCCGGGGAGCTGTTTTTT. It encodes CASSSKRGRAGELFF.

This chain joins TRBV7-2 and TRBJ1-2; D may be TRBD1 (6 bases). From germline, CDR1 is SGHTA and CDR2 FQGNSA. Trimming removed 5 bases at V and 0 bases at J, with 10 bases between. This CDR3 is 14 amino acids long. CDR3 sequence reads: CASSRTGTNYGYTF. The CDR3 region has the DNA TGTGCCAGCAGCCGTACAGGGACTAACTATGGCTACACCTTC.

This chain links TRBV15 with TRBJ2-3; possible D gene TRBD1, 6 bases. Germline V CDR1 and CDR2: LNHNV, YYDKDF (reference sequence). The CDR3 is 17 residues long. Deletions cut 0 bases from V and 0 bases from J, with 13 bases between. The CDR3 DNA reads TGTGCCACCAGCAGAGAAGGTGGACAGTGGAGCACAGATACGCAGTATTTT. It is translated as CATSREGGQWSTDTQYF. The full variable domain, in which reference TRBV15 and TRBJ2-3 provide the parts outside the CDR3, is DAMVIQNPRYQVTQFGKPVTLSCSQTLNHNVMYWYQQKSSQAPKLLFHYYDKDFNNEADTPDNFQSRRPNTSFCFLDIRSPGLGDTAMYLCATSREGGQWSTDTQYFGPGTRLTVL.

The V and J genes are TRBV7-8 and TRBJ1-2, with a tentative D call TRBD1 (5 bases). The CDR3 runs to 14 residues. Germline CDR1 reads SGHVS; CDR2 reads FQNEAQ. Trimming pared 5 bases from V and 4 bases from J, leaving 14 bases between. DNA for the CDR3: TGTGCCAGCAGCCCATCCAAGGGGTCCTATGGCTACACCTTC. Translated: CASSPSKGSYGYTF. Full variable domain (remainder filled in from reference TRBV7-8 and TRBJ1-2): GAGVSQSPRYKVAKRGQDVALRCDPISGHVSLFWYQQALGQGPEFLTYFQNEAQLDKSGLPSDRFFAERPEGSVSTLKIQRTQQEDSAVYLCASSPSKGSYGYTFGSGTRLTVV.

This chain links TRBV4-2 with TRBJ2-5; D is ambiguous. Per the germline V gene, CDR1 is LGHNA and CDR2 is YNFKEQ. CDR3 length: 12 amino acids. The V gene lost 0 bases and the J gene lost 13 bases, with 12 bases spanning the gap. The CDR3 reads CASSQDSKPVYF. The DNA of the CDR3 is TGTGCCAGCAGCCAAGATTCGAAGCCAGTGTACTTC.

The chain is built from TRBV5-1 and TRBJ2-5; TRBD2 aligns across 10 bases. Per the germline V gene, CDR1 is SGHRS and CDR2 is YFSETQ. Trimming at V came to 2 bases and at J to 2 bases, leaving 15 bases not matched to a gene. This CDR3 is 19 amino acids long. CDR3 sequence (DNA): TGCGCCAGCAGCTTATCCCCGCGGGCTAGCGGGGGATATCAAGAGACCCAGTACTTC. This translates into CASSLSPRASGGYQETQYF.

On this clone: Other nucleotide sequences in the sample specify the same CDR3. This chain uses TRBV5-1 with TRBJ1-1; D gene uncertain. The germline V gene encodes CDR1 SGHRS and CDR2 YFSETQ. Trimming took 0 bases from V and 3 from J, leaving 9 bases between them. The length of the CDR3 is 14 residues. CDR3 sequence (DNA): TGCGCCAGCAGCTTGGCGGGTGGGGACACTGAAGCTTTCTTT. Its translation is CASSLAGGDTEAFF.

The chain carries TRBV7-9 and TRBJ2-3, with 11 bases matching TRBD2. This CDR3 has 16 residues. Unmatched junction bases numbered 10, after V lost 3 bases and J lost 8 bases. Germline loops: CDR1 SEHNR, CDR2 FQNEAQ (reference sequence). The CDR3 nucleotides are TGTGCCAGCAGCTTGCTTCTAGCGGGAGGTACGGGTACGCAGTATTTT. Its translation: CASSLLLAGGTGTQYF.

The chain carries TRBV10-3 and TRBJ1-2, with 7 bases fitting TRBD1. Trimming cost V 8 bases and J 7 bases; bases outside gene matches: 10. There are 13 residues in the CDR3. Per the germline V gene, CDR1 is ENHRY and CDR2 is SYGVKD. DNA of the CDR3: TGTGCCATCGGAAGACAGGGTGGAGGTGGCTACACCTTC. This gives the protein CAIGRQGGGGYTF.

This chain joins TRBV30 and TRBJ1-1; a weak D match, TRBD1 (5 bases). Germline V gene data show CDR1 as GTSNPN and CDR2 as SVGIG (reference sequence). The CDR3 runs 11 residues. Trimming removed 3 bases at V and 10 bases at J, with 12 bases between. The CDR3 nucleotides read TGTGCCTGGAGACAGGATCTTGGAGCTTTCTTT. It specifies CAWRQDLGAFF.

CDR3 in DNA: TGTGCCAGCAGCGTAGCTCCGGGGAGCTCCTACGAGCAGTACTTC. It translates to CASSVAPGSSYEQYF. This sequence joins TRBV9 and TRBJ2-7; maybe TRBD2 (5 bases). The germline V gene has CDR1 SGDLS and CDR2 YYNGEE. Trimming removed 0 bases from V and 0 bases from J, with 10 bases in between. The CDR3 spans 15 residues.